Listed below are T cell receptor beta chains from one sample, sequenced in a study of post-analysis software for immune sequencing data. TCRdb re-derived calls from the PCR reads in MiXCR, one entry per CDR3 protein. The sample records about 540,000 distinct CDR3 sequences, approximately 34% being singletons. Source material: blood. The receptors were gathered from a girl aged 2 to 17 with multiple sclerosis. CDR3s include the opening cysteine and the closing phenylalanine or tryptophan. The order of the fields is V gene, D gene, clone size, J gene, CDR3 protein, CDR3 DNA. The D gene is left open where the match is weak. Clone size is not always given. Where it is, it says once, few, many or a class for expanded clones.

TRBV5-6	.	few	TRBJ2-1	CASSFRGAPYNEQFF	TGTGCCAGCAGCTTCCGGGGGGCTCCCTACAATGAGCAGTTCTTC
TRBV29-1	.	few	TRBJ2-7	CSVRFIGARKGLDEQYF	TGCAGCGTGCGATTCATAGGGGCCCGGAAAGGGCTTGACGAGCAGTACTTC
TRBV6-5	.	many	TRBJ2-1	CASSYGGEQFF	TGTGCCAGCAGTTACGGGGGTGAGCAGTTCTTC
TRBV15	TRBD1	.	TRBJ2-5	CATSRVTTGEETQYF	TGTGCCACCAGCAGAGTTACGACAGGGGAAGAGACCCAGTACTTC
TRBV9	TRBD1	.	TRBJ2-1	CASSVRDRGPPFYNEQFF	TGTGCCAGCAGCGTCCGGGACAGGGGCCCTCCCTTCTACAATGAGCAGTTCTTC
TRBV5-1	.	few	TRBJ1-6	CASSLGVQTHSPLHF	TGCGCCAGCAGCCTAGGGGTGCAAACCCATTCACCCCTCCACTTT
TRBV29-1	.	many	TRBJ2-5	CSVAGHETQYF	TGCAGCGTTGCGGGACACGAGACCCAGTACTTC
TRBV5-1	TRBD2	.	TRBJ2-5	CASSLGERGAQETQYF	TGCGCCAGCAGCTTAGGGGAGCGGGGGGCCCAAGAGACCCAGTACTTC
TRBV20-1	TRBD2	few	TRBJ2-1	CSARPGLVGNEQFF	TGCAGTGCTAGGCCCGGACTAGTAGGCAATGAGCAGTTCTTC
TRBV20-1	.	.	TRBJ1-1	CSARDGSIEAFF	TGCAGTGCTAGAGATGGCAGTATTGAAGCTTTCTTT
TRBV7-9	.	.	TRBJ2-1	CASSPIPTGPKWNEQFF	TGTGCCAGCAGCCCCATCCCCACAGGTCCTAAATGGAATGAGCAGTTCTTC
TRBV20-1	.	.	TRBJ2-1	CSARVNDEEQFF	TGCAGTGCTAGAGTAAACGACGAAGAGCAGTTCTTC
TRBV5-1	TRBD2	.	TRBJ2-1	CASSLKAGDSYNEQFF	TGCGCCAGCAGCTTGAAAGCGGGGGACTCCTACAATGAGCAGTTCTTC
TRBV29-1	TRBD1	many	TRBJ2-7	CSVEMGTGIGEQYF	TGCAGCGTTGAGATGGGGACAGGGATCGGCGAGCAGTACTTC
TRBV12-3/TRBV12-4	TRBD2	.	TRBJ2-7	CASSPGTSGAEQYF	TGTGCCAGCAGCCCCGGGACTAGCGGAGCGGAGCAGTACTTC
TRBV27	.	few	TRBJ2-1	CASSSRDSGHFF	TGTGCCAGCAGTTCTCGGGACAGCGGGCACTTCTTC
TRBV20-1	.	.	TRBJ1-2	CSASVREYGYTF	TGCAGTGCTAGTGTCAGGGAATATGGCTACACCTTC
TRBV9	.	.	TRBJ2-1	CASSVAGAPFNEQFF	TGTGCCAGCAGCGTAGCCGGGGCACCCTTCAATGAGCAGTTCTTC
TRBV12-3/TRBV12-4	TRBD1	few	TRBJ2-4	CASSSRQGQYF	TGTGCCAGCAGTTCTCGACAGGGGCAGTACTTC
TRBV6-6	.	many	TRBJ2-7	CASSAPPEQYF	TGTGCCAGCAGTGCCCCTCCCGAGCAGTACTTC
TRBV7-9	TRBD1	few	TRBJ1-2	CASSLGQGTGYTF	TGTGCCAGCAGCTTGGGACAGGGCACCGGCTACACCTTC
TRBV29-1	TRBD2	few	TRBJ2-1	CSVTRLAGYNEQFF	TGCAGCGTGACGAGACTAGCGGGTTACAATGAGCAGTTCTTC
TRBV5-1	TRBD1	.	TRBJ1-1	CASSQNTGGNTEAFF	TGCGCCAGCAGTCAGAACACAGGGGGCAACACTGAAGCTTTCTTT
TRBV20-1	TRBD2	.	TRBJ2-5	CSASLGTSQETQYF	TGCAGTGCTAGCCTCGGGACTAGCCAAGAGACCCAGTACTTC
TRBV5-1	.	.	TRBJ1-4	CASSLGSLGSGGEKLFF	TGCGCCAGCAGCTTGGGGTCTTTGGGGAGCGGTGGTGAAAAACTGTTTTTT
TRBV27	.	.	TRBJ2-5	CASSLQENSPRGQYF	TGTGCCAGCAGTTTGCAAGAAAACAGTCCTAGAGGGCAGTACTTC
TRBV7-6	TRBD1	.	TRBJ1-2	CASSLGGGTGIYGYTF	TGTGCCAGCAGCTTAGGGGGCGGGACAGGGATATATGGCTACACCTTC
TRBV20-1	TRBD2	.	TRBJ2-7	CSASDQRGGFYEQYF	TGCAGTGCTAGCGACCAGCGGGGCGGGTTCTACGAGCAGTACTTC
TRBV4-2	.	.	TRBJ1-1	CASSQEGTRNTEAFF	TGTGCCAGCAGCCAAGAAGGGACACGTAACACTGAAGCTTTCTTT
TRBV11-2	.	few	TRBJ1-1	CASSYTLDTEAFF	TGTGCCAGCAGCTATACTTTGGACACTGAAGCTTTCTTT
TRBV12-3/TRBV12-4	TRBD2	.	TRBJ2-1	CASSLGGLEVYNEQFF	TGTGCCAGCAGTTTAGGCGGACTAGAGGTCTACAATGAGCAGTTCTTC
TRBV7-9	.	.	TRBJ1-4	CASSLATGYNEKLFF	TGTGCCAGCAGCTTAGCAACAGGGTATAATGAAAAACTGTTTTTT
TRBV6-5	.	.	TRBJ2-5	CASRQGFAAGRSTQYF	TGTGCCAGCAGGCAGGGTTTTGCGGCGGGGAGGTCGACCCAGTACTTC
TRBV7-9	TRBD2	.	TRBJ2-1	CASSSRVSGGNEQFF	TGTGCCAGCAGTTCCCGTGTTAGCGGGGGCAATGAGCAGTTCTTC
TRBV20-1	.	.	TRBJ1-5	CSASIRRNSNQPQHF	TGCAGTGCTAGTATCCGGAGGAATAGCAATCAGCCCCAGCATTTT
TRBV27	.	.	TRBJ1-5	CASSSSGNQPQHF	TGTGCCAGCAGCTCTTCGGGGAATCAGCCCCAGCATTTT
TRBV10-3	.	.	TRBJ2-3	CAISESADTQYF	TGTGCCATCAGTGAGTCCGCAGATACGCAGTATTTT
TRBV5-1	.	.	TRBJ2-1	CASRKSSGGDEQFF	TGCGCCAGCAGGAAAAGTAGCGGAGGAGATGAGCAGTTCTTC
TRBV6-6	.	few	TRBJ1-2	CASSPLFGYTF	TGTGCCAGCAGCCCCCTGTTTGGCTACACCTTC
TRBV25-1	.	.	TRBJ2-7	CGSGTTDSYEQYF	TGTGGCTCCGGAACGACGGACAGCTACGAGCAGTACTTC
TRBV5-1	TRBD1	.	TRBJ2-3	CASSTDRAVDTQYF	TGCGCCAGCAGCACCGACAGGGCCGTAGATACGCAGTATTTT
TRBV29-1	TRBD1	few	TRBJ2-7	CSVRDRASYEQYF	TGCAGCGTTCGGGACAGAGCATCCTACGAGCAGTACTTC
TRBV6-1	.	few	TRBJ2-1	CASTMRDSPNEQFF	TGTGCCAGCACCATGCGGGACTCCCCCAATGAGCAGTTCTTC
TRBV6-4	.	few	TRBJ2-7	CASSDSRGYYEQYF	TGTGCCAGCAGTGACTCACGGGGGTACTACGAGCAGTACTTC
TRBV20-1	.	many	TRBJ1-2	CSASADTYGYTF	TGCAGTGCTAGCGCGGATACCTATGGCTACACCTTC
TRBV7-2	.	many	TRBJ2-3	CASSPQIGASDTQYF	TGTGCCAGCAGCCCCCAAATCGGGGCGTCGGATACGCAGTATTTT
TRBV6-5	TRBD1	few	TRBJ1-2	CASSYSGTGGYGYTF	TGTGCCAGCAGTTACTCTGGGACAGGGGGCTATGGCTACACCTTC
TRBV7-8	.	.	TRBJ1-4	CASSSSRALDEKLFF	TGTGCCAGCAGCTCCAGCCGGGCCCTCGACGAAAAACTGTTTTTT
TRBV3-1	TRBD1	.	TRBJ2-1	CASRSGTVDNEQFF	TGTGCCAGCAGGTCCGGGACAGTAGACAATGAGCAGTTCTTC
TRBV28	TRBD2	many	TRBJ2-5	CASSFLAGGQETQYF	TGTGCCAGCAGTTTCTTGGCGGGGGGCCAAGAGACCCAGTACTTC
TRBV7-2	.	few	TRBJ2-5	CASSLALPWGETQYF	TGTGCCAGCAGCTTAGCCCTTCCCTGGGGGGAGACCCAGTACTTC
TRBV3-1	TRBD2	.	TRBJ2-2	CASSQGFVRRGVRTGELFF	TGTGCCAGCAGCCAAGGTTTCGTACGGCGGGGGGTTCGGACCGGGGAGCTGTTTTTT
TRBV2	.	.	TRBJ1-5	CASNTGERNQPQHF	TGTGCCAGCAATACGGGGGAACGCAATCAGCCCCAGCATTTT
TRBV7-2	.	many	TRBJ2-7	CASSLGTGAYEQYF	TGTGCCAGCAGTCTTGGGACGGGGGCCTACGAGCAGTACTTC
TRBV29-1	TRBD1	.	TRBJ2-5	CSVFSGQGVEETQYF	TGCAGCGTTTTTTCAGGACAGGGGGTTGAAGAGACCCAGTACTTC
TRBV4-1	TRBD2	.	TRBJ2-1	CASSQDPLRAGGLSYNEQFF	TGCGCCAGTAGCCAAGACCCCTTGAGAGCGGGGGGCCTCTCCTACAATGAGCAGTTCTTC